The 30 T cell receptor beta chains below were found in one sample sequenced in a study of blood T cells in healthy people across ages. A sample-barcoded 5' primer and a J-beta primer mix were used in a second PCR of roughly 7 to 11 cycles. TCRdb fed the 5' RACE reads into MiXCR, producing one record per CDR3 protein. The sample gives about 640,000 distinct CDR3 sequences, 58% of which show up once; over 30% is in the top ten. The sequenced sample was blood. These receptors were taken from a man in his sixties in good health.

A few counts support this clonotype. The V gene is TRBV7-9, the J gene TRBJ2-7, with TRBD1 matching over 7 bases. From germline, CDR1 is SEHNR and CDR2 FQNEAQ (reference sequence). The CDR3 sequence is 16 residues long. J lost 2 bases, V lost 4 bases, and 11 bases had no gene match. In DNA, the CDR3 is TGTGCCAGCAGCTCCATATACAGGGGTCCTCCCTACGAGCAGTACTTC. This sequence encodes CASSSIYRGPPYEQYF. Supplemented by reference TRBV7-9 and TRBJ2-7, the full variable domain reads DTGVSQNPRHKITKRGQNVTFRCDPISEHNRLYWYRQTLGQGPEFLTYFQNEAQLEKSRLLSDRFSAERPKGSFSTLEIQRTEQGDSAMYLCASSSIYRGPPYEQYFGPGTRLTVT.

This clonotype came up once. The rearrangement joins TRBV20-1 to TRBJ1-2; D possibly corresponds to TRBD1 (5 bases). CDR3 length: 14 amino acids. The germline gives CDR1 DFQATT, CDR2 SNEGSKA (reference sequence). V was cut by 0 bases and J by 2 bases, with 10 bases left in between. The CDR3 sequence: CSARDGGGNYGYTF. The CDR3 DNA is TGCAGTGCTAGAGATGGGGGGGGAAACTATGGCTACACCTTC.

The J gene is TRBJ2-5, the V gene TRBV28; D may be TRBD2 (7 bases). There are 15 residues in the CDR3. V lost 5 bases, J lost 4 bases, and 17 bases lay in between. Germline V gene lookup returns CDR1 MDHEN and CDR2 SYDVKM. The CDR3 bases are TGTGCCAGCAGTCTAAGGCGGGGGCAAGGAGAGACCCAGTACTTC. Residues: CASSLRRGQGETQYF.

The V and J genes are TRBV29-1 and TRBJ2-7; D call uncertain. CDR1 and CDR2 (germline): SQVTM, ANQGSEA. The CDR3 contains 12 residues. Trimming removed 4 bases at V and 2 bases at J, with 9 bases between. The CDR3 DNA reads as TGCAGCGTTGTTCTTGGCCCCTACGAGCAGTACTTC. Protein sequence: CSVVLGPYEQYF.

The rearrangement joins TRBV24-1 to TRBJ1-2, with D uncertain. V lost 6 bases and J lost 5, with 3 bases in between. The CDR3 is 10 residues long. CDR1 and CDR2 from the germline V gene are KGHDR and SFDVKD. The CDR3: CATSQYGYTF. CDR3 nucleotides: TGTGCCACCAGTCAGTATGGCTACACCTTC.

Comments on this clonotype: The junction departs from germline at one end; a sequencing error may be responsible. The chain's CDR3 is CARGLAGTIFTETQYF. CDR3 bases: TGTGCCAGGGGACTAGCGGGGACAATTTTCACAGAGACGCAGTATTTT. The rearrangement uses TRBV27 and TRBJ2-3; 13 bases line up with TRBD2. The CDR3 sequence is 16 residues long. Germline V CDR1 and CDR2: MNHEY, SMNVEV (reference sequence).

The V and J genes are TRBV7-2 and TRBJ1-5; D is unclear. Between the trimmed V and J ends, which lost 4 bases and 4 bases, there was a span of 17 bases. This CDR3 region has 16 residues. CDR1 is SGHTA, CDR2 FQGNSA, per germline. CDR3 region: CASSSPSASSNQPQHF. The CDR3 DNA is TGTGCCAGCAGCTCGCCGTCCGCCAGTTCGAATCAGCCCCAGCATTTT.

This clonotype was found a few times. A much larger clonotype is one base distant, so this may be a read error. V usage is TRBV21-1 and J usage is TRBJ2-1; the listed D gene, TRBD2, was not tested against the DNA. Gene TRBJ2-7 matches the end of the DNA better, so the J call may be wrong. TRBV21-1 is deemed a pseudogene. This CDR3 has 14 residues. For the CDR3, the DNA is TGTGCCAGCCGGGACTTTAGCTCCTACAATGAGCAGTACTTC. Translation: CASRDFSSYNEQYF.

The genes are TRBV11-2 and TRBJ2-1; tentative D call: TRBD2 (7 bases). The CDR3 totals 17 residues. Between the trimmed V and J ends, which lost 5 bases and 0 bases, there was a span of 17 bases. Germline V CDR1 and CDR2: SGHAT, FQNNGV. CDR3 amino acids: CASSPRGGPSSYNEQFF. The CDR3 DNA sequence: TGTGCCAGCAGCCCGAGGGGGGGCCCGAGCTCCTACAATGAGCAGTTCTTC.

The chain uses TRBV6-1 and TRBJ1-2; TRBD1 aligns across 7 bases. Germline loops: CDR1 MNHNS, CDR2 SASEGT. V trimming: 7 bases; J trimming: 6 bases; junction bases outside the gene matches: 8. This CDR3 has 13 residues. CDR3 sequence reads: CASNLDRADGYTF. In DNA, the CDR3 is TGTGCCAGCAATTTAGACAGGGCGGATGGCTACACCTTC.

This chain connects TRBV10-3 to TRBJ2-3; possibly TRBD2 for D (6 bases). The CDR3 runs 14 residues. V was shortened by 7 bases and J by 6 bases, with 17 bases between the two germline ends. Germline lookup yields CDR1 ENHRY and CDR2 SYGVKD. The CDR3 bases are TGTGCCATCACTGACGGACTGGCGGGGGATACGCAGTATTTT. It yields the protein CAITDGLAGDTQYF.

In its sample, this clonotype was seen many times. The chain recombines TRBV20-1 with TRBJ2-5, with D tentatively TRBD1 (6 bases). This CDR3 is 13 amino acids long. V gave up 6 bases and J gave up 2 bases, with 13 bases separating them. Germline V gene sequence: CDR1 DFQATT, CDR2 SNEGSKA (reference sequence). In nucleotides, the CDR3 is TGCAGTGCCCGGACAGCAGAACAAGAGACCCAGTACTTC. Translation gives CSARTAEQETQYF.

The V gene is TRBV10-3, the J gene TRBJ1-1, with 10 bases matching TRBD1. CDR3 size: 14 residues. CDR1 and CDR2 from the germline V gene are ENHRY and SYGVKD. The V and J ends lost 6 bases and 5 bases, in that order; junction bases with no gene match: 6. The CDR3 protein is CAIRTGQGGTEAFF. CDR3 sequence (DNA): TGTGCCATCAGAACCGGACAGGGGGGTACTGAAGCTTTCTTT.

The chain recombines TRBV6-9 with TRBJ2-5; 7 positions match TRBD2. With the DNA end fitting TRBJ2-7 better, the J assignment may be wrong. The CDR3 runs 12 residues. CDR1 and CDR2 from the germline V gene are MNHGY and SVAAGI. The CDR3 loop reads CAIPGGYYEQYF. DNA for the CDR3: TGTGCCATACCCGGGGGGTACTACGAGCAGTACTTC.

The rearrangement links TRBV29-1 to TRBJ1-2; perhaps TRBD1 as D (5 bases). There are 12 residues in the CDR3. V shed 5 bases and J shed 7 bases, with 14 bases lying between them. Germline V lookup: CDR1 SQVTM, CDR2 ANQGSEA. CDR3 nucleotide sequence: TGCAGCGTTAGTCTCGACGGGGCTGGCTACACCTTC. Translating it yields CSVSLDGAGYTF.

The chain combines TRBV12-3 or TRBV12-4 with TRBJ1-2; 7 bases line up with TRBD1. This CDR3 region has 15 residues. Trimming at V came to 0 bases and at J to 4 bases, leaving 5 bases not matched to a gene. The chain's CDR3 is CASSLAPGGFYGYTF. The CDR3, as DNA: TGTGCCAGCAGTTTAGCACCAGGGGGGTTCTATGGCTACACCTTC.

CDR3 sequence reads: CASSQAQGLAGALKNIQYF. CDR3 in DNA: TGTGCCAGCAGCCAAGCCCAGGGACTAGCGGGGGCGCTCAAAAACATTCAGTACTTC. The genes are TRBV4-2 and TRBJ2-4; 14 nucleotides match TRBD2. CDR3 length: 19 amino acids. Germline V gene sequence: CDR1 LGHNA, CDR2 YNFKEQ. Germline trimming cut 1 base from V and 3 bases from J; bases unmatched to any gene: 8.

This clonotype was seen a few times. The rearrangement uses TRBV5-6 and TRBJ1-2; TRBD1 matches 8 bases. The ends lost 5 bases at V and 4 bases at J; junction bases unmatched: 4. This CDR3 contains 13 residues. Per the germline V gene, CDR1 is SGHDT and CDR2 is YYEEEE. CDR3 coding DNA: TGTGCCAGCAGTCGAACAGGGGGCTATGGCTACACCTTC. Translation gives CASSRTGGYGYTF.

This clonotype appeared a single time. The chain recombines TRBV15 with TRBJ1-4; no clear D gene. Trimming took 0 bases from V and 8 from J, leaving 7 bases between them. Germline-derived CDR1 and CDR2 are LNHNV and YYDKDF (reference sequence). CDR3 size: 13 residues. The CDR3 sequence: CATSRDRGEKLFF. The CDR3 DNA sequence: TGTGCCACCAGCAGAGATCGAGGGGAAAAACTGTTTTTT.

The CDR3 here is CSASHGSGALDTQYF. In DNA form, the CDR3 reads TGCAGTGCTTCCCATGGTTCGGGGGCCTTAGATACGCAGTATTTT. The chain has TRBV20-1 and TRBJ2-3; D is perhaps TRBD1 or TRBD2 (6 bases each). With 5 bases removed from V and 5 bases from J, the gap between germline ends came to 20 bases. This CDR3 spans 15 amino acids. Looked up from germline, CDR1 is DFQATT and CDR2 is SNEGSKA (reference sequence).

This clonotype has more than one count but fewer than ten. The V gene is TRBV29-1, the J gene TRBJ2-5; TRBD1 matches 9 bases. The CDR3 runs 16 residues. Trimming cost V 5 bases and J 5 bases; bases outside gene matches: 15. Germline CDR1 SQVTM, CDR2 ANQGSEA. The CDR3 loop is CSVNGVRQGVVETQYF. As DNA, the CDR3 is TGCAGCGTTAACGGGGTGCGACAGGGGGTTGTGGAGACCCAGTACTTC.

The chain employs TRBV20-1 and TRBJ1-1; 11 nucleotides align to TRBD1. The ends lost 1 base at V and 4 bases at J; junction bases unmatched: 5. The CDR3 loop spans 15 amino acids. The germline CDR1 and CDR2 sequences are DFQATT and SNEGSKA (reference sequence). CDR3 in amino acids: CSARAGTGGTTEAFF. CDR3 coding DNA: TGCAGTGCTAGAGCAGGGACAGGGGGTACCACTGAAGCTTTCTTT.

This clonotype was recorded a few times. The rearrangement joins TRBV27 to TRBJ2-7; 8 bases are shared with TRBD1. Losses at the gene ends were 6 bases for V and 1 base for J; bases not matched to a gene: 8. There are 15 residues in the CDR3. Germline lookup yields CDR1 MNHEY and CDR2 SMNVEV (reference sequence). CDR3: CASSEQGVGSYEQYF. The CDR3 DNA sequence: TGTGCCAGCAGCGAACAGGGGGTCGGGTCCTACGAGCAGTACTTC.

The sample holds a few counts of this clonotype. J is TRBJ2-7 and V is TRBV4-1; D is unresolved. V lost 0 bases, J lost 3 bases, and 6 bases lay in between. CDR1 MGHRA and CDR2 YSYEKL come from the germline V gene. This CDR3 comprises 13 residues. The CDR3 reads CASSQDRFYEQYF. The CDR3, as DNA: TGCGCCAGCAGCCAAGATAGGTTCTACGAGCAGTACTTC.

This clonotype appeared once. V gene TRBV20-1 combines with J gene TRBJ2-6; D might be TRBD1 or TRBD2, each matching 6 bases. The CDR3 extends over 17 amino acids. With 1 base removed from V and 0 bases from J, the gap between germline ends came to 13 bases. The germline gives CDR1 DFQATT, CDR2 SNEGSKA (reference sequence). The CDR3 region is CSARAWGAGSGANVLTF. CDR3 nucleotide sequence: TGCAGTGCTAGAGCTTGGGGGGCTGGCTCTGGGGCCAACGTCCTGACTTTC.

Remarks on this clonotype: This could be a read error, since a much larger clone is one nucleotide away. This rearrangement joins TRBV2 to TRBJ2-5, with a tentative D call TRBD1 (6 bases). Trimming removed 6 bases from V and 1 base from J, with 12 bases in between. CDR3 length equals 14 residues. Germline lookup yields CDR1 SNHLY and CDR2 FYNNEI. CDR3 residues: CASSAGQSQETQYF. CDR3 bases: TGTGCCAGCAGCGCCGGACAGAGCCAAGAGACCCAGTACTTC.

The CDR3 protein is CASSLGVAGGQETQFF. CDR3 coding DNA: TGTGCCAGCAGCTTAGGGGTAGCGGGGGGACAAGAGACCCAGTTCTTC. The chain carries TRBV7-2 and TRBJ2-5; TRBD2 matches at 10 bases. The DNA end is more similar to TRBJ2-1, so the J call may be wrong. This CDR3 has 16 residues. In germline, CDR1 is SGHTA, CDR2 FQGNSA.

The rearrangement joins TRBV10-2 to TRBJ2-1; 10 positions match TRBD1. The assigned J gene may be wrong: the sequence end matches TRBJ2-7 better. The CDR3 spans 15 residues. Germline V CDR1 and CDR2: WSHSY, SAAADI. The DNA for the CDR3 is TGCGCCAGCAGTGACCCGGGACAGGGGATGTACGAGCAGTACTTC. Translating it yields CASSDPGQGMYEQYF.

CDR3 sequence: CASSIRLADQPQETQYF. The CDR3 bases are TGTGCCAGCAGCATCAGACTAGCGGACCAACCCCAAGAGACCCAGTACTTC. The chain is built from TRBV11-2 and TRBJ2-5, with 9 bases aligning to TRBD2. CDR1 SGHAT and CDR2 FQNNGV come from the germline V gene. There are 17 residues in the CDR3. Trimming at V came to 5 bases and at J to 1 base, leaving 11 bases not matched to a gene.

The chain combines TRBV29-1 with TRBJ1-1; D is perhaps TRBD1 (5 bases). Trimming removed 0 bases at V and 0 bases at J, with 11 bases between. This CDR3 contains 15 residues. Looked up from germline, CDR1 is SQVTM and CDR2 is ANQGSEA. CDR3 sequence: CSVEDSDSMNTEAFF. In DNA, the CDR3 is TGCAGCGTTGAAGATAGTGACAGCATGAACACTGAAGCTTTCTTT.